This TCR beta chain was retrieved from a study of spatial heterogeneity in lung cancer. Study as a whole: Tumor-region counts of TCR transcripts tracked strongly with a T cell module score from matched bulk RNA-seq. Study findings and constraints: In tumors, expanded intratumoral alpha and beta TCR counts tracked mutation counts.

As to time point: sample taken at primary tumor resection. Patients with untreated early-stage non-small cell lung cancer, numbering more than 55, were the donors. This clonotype was detected many times. Antigen: not known. This beta chain is off target for a library built for alpha chains, so its abundance means little. Carried by each TCR cDNA molecule was a unique molecular identifier. TCRdb recomputed calls from the 5' RACE reads with MiXCR, one row per CDR3 protein. This repertoire shows under 20,000 distinct CDR3 sequences, approximately 5.8% found once; its top ten account for about 9.3%. Germline V gives CDR1 SNHLY, CDR2 FYNNEI. The CDR3 runs 14 residues. V lost 0 bases and J 1 base, leaving 4 bases between the germline ends.

The chain is built from TRBV2 and TRBJ1-5; no clear D. The specimen comprised lung tumor tissue, sampled at surgery. The TCR sequence derives from a female donor with early-stage non-small cell lung cancer. The CDR3 loop reads CASSEAGSNQPQHF. CDR3 bases: TGTGCCAGCAGTGAAGCAGGAAGCAATCAGCCCCAGCATTTT. The whole variable domain, remainder taken from reference TRBV2 and TRBJ1-5, is EPEVTQTPSHQVTQMGQEVILRCVPISNHLYFYWYRQILGQKVEFLVSFYNNEISEKSEIFDDQFSVERPDGSNFTLKIRSTKLEDSAMYFCASSEAGSNQPQHFGDGTRLSIL.